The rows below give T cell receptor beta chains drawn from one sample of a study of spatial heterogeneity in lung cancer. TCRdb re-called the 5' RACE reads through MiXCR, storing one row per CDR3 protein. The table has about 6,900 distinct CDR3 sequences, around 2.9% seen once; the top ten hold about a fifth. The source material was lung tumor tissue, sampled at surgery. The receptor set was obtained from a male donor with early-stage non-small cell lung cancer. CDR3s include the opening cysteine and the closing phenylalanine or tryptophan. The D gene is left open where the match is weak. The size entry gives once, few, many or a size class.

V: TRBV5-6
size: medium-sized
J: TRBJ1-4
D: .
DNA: TGTGCCAGCAGTCAGGGGACGGGGGCAACTAATGAAAAACTGTTTTTT
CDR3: CASSQGTGATNEKLFF

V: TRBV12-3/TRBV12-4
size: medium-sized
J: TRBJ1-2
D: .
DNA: TGTGCCAGCAGTCCCCCCAAGGGTGGCTACACCTTC
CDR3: CASSPPKGGYTF

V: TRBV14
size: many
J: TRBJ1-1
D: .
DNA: TGTGCCAGCAGCCTCCTCGCCGAGGCAGCTTTCTTT
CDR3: CASSLLAEAAFF

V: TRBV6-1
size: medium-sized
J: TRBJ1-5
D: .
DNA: TGTGCCAGCAGTGCTGACCGGGCGGGTCAGCCCCAGCATTTT
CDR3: CASSADRAGQPQHF

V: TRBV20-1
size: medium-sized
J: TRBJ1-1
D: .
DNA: TGCAGTGCTAGAGATTGGCAGGGAAGTACTGAAGCTTTCTTT
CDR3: CSARDWQGSTEAFF

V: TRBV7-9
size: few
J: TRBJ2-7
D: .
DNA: TGTGCCAGCAGCTTAGTTTCGGGGAGTTCCTACGAGCAGTACTTC
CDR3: CASSLVSGSSYEQYF

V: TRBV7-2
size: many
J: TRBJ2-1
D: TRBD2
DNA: TGTGCCAGCAGCATCCTAGCGGGAGAGGGGTTCTTC
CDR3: CASSILAGEGFF

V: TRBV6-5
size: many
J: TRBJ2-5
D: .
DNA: TGTGCCAGCAGTTACCGTAGCGTACAAGAGACCCAGTACTTC
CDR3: CASSYRSVQETQYF

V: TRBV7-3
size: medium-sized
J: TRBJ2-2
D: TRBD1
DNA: TGTGCCAGCAGCTTAGGGACAGGGGATGTCGGGGAGCTGTTTTTT
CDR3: CASSLGTGDVGELFF

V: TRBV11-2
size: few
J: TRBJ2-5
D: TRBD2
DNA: TGTGCCAGCAGCTTAGTATGGGGGTTCGGGGGGGAGACCCAGTACTTC
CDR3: CASSLVWGFGGETQYF

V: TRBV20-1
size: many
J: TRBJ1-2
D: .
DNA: TGCAGTGACCGGAAGAACTATGGCTACACCTTC
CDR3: CSDRKNYGYTF

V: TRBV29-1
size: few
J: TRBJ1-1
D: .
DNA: TGCAGCGTAAAAAGGAGACAGGCCAAAGGGAACACTGAAGCTTTCTTT
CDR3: CSVKRRQAKGNTEAFF